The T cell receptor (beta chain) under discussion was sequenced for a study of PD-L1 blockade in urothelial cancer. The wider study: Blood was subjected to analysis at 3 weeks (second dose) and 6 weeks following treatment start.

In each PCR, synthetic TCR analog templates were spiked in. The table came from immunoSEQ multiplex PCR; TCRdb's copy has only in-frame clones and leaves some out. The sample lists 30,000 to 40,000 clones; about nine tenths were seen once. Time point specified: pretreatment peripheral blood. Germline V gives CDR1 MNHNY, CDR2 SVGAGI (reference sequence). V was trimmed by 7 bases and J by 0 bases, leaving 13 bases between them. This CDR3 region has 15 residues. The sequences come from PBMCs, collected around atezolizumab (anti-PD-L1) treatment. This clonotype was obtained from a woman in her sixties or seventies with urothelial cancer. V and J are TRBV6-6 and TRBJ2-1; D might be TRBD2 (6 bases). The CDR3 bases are TGTGCCAGCACCGTCGGGAGATCCTCCTACAATGAGCAGTTCTTC. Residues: CASTVGRSSYNEQFF.